This TCR beta chain stems from a study of T cells in Graves' hyperthyroidism and ophthalmopathy. This clonotype was counted ten times or more. Amplification yielded TCR beta CDR3 regions, with RNA transcripts as the source. TCR CDR3 regions were first amplified by RT-PCR with HTBI primers. MiXCR, run by TCRdb on the multiplex PCR reads, gives a single entry per CDR3 protein. The table records more than 650,000 distinct CDR3 sequences, 12% to 15% of them present only once. The specimen was blood. This TCR was sampled from a woman aged 18-29 years with Graves' hyperthyroidism.

In DNA form, the CDR3 reads TGCAGTGCTAGAGGGAAGGGCGGAACTTCCTCCTACGAGCAGTACTTC. Residues: CSARGKGGTSSYEQYF. The J gene is TRBJ2-7, the V gene TRBV20-1; no firm D call. Germline lookup yields CDR1 DFQATT and CDR2 SNEGSKA (reference sequence). The CDR3 consists of 16 residues. The ends were cut back, 1 base at V and 0 bases at J, with 16 bases in the middle.